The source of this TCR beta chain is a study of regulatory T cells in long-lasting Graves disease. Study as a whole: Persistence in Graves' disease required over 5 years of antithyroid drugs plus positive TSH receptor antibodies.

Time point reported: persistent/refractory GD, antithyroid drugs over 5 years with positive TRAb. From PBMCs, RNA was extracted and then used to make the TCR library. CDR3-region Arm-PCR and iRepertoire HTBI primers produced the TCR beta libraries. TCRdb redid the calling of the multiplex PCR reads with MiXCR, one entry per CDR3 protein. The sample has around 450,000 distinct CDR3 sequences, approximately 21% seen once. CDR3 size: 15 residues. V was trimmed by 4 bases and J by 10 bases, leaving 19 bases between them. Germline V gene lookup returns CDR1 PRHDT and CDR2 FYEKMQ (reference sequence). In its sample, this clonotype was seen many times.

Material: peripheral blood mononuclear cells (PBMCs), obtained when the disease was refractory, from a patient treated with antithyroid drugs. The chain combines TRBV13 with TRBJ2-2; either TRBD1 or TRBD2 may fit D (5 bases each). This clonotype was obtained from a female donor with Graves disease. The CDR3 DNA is TGTGCCAGCAGCTCGGAGGACGGATGGGGGACGGAGCTGTTTTTT. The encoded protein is CASSSEDGWGTELFF.